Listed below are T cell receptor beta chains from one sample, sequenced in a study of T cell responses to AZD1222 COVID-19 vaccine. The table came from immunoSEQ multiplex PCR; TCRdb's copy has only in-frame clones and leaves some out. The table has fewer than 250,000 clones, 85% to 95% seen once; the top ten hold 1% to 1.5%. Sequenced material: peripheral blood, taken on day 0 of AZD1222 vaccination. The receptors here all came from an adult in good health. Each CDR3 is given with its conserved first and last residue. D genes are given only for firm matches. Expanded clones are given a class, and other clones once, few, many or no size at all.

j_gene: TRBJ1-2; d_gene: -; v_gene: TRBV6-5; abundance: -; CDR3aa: CASSYAGSYGYTF; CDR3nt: TGTGCCAGCAGTTACGCTGGCAGCTATGGCTACACCTTC
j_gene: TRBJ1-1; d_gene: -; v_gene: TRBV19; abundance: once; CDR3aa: CASRLSGVMNTEAFF; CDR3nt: TGTGCCAGTAGGTTATCCGGGGTGATGAACACTGAAGCTTTCTTT
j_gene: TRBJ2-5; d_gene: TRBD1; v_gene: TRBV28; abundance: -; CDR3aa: CASSFYRGRMETQYF; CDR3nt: TGTGCCAGCAGTTTCTACAGGGGGCGAATGGAGACCCAGTACTTC
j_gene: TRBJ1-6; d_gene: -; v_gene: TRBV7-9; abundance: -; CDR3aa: CASSPRDSGYNSPLHF; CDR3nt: TGTGCCAGCAGCCCCCGCGACAGCGGGTATAATTCACCCCTCCACTTT
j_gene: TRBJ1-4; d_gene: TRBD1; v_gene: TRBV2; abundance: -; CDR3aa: CASSATGVGEKLFF; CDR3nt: TGTGCCAGCAGCGCCACAGGGGTAGGGGAAAAACTGTTTTTT
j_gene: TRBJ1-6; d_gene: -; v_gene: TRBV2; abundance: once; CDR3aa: CASRDRSSYNSPLHF; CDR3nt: TGTGCCAGCAGGGACCGAAGCTCCTATAATTCACCCCTCCACTTT
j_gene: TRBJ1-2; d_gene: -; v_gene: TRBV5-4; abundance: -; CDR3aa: CASRHDRRANYGYTF; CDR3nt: TGTGCCAGCAGGCATGACAGGCGAGCTAACTATGGCTACACCTTC
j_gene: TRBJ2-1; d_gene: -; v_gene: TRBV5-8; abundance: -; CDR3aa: CASSLYGEQFF; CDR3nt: TGTGCCAGCAGCTTGTACGGGGAGCAGTTCTTC
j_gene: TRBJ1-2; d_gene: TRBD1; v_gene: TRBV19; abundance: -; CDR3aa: CASSEGQGNYGYTF; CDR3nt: TGTGCCAGTAGTGAAGGACAGGGGAACTATGGCTACACCTTC
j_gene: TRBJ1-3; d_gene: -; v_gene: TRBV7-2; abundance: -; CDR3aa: CASNLGGHSGNTIYF; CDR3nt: TGTGCCAGCAACTTGGGAGGCCACTCTGGAAACACCATATATTTT
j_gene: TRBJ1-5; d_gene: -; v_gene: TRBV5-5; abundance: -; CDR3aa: CASSLETGYQPQHF; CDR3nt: TGTGCCAGCAGCTTGGAGACAGGTTATCAGCCCCAGCATTTT
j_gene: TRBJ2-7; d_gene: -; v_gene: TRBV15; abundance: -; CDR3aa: CATSRDRATVSSYEQYF; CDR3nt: TGTGCCACCAGCAGAGATAGGGCGACAGTTTCTTCCTACGAGCAGTACTTC
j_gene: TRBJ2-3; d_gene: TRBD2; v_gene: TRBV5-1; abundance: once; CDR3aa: CASSVTSGGADTQYF; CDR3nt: TGCGCCAGCAGCGTGACTAGCGGGGGTGCAGATACGCAGTATTTT
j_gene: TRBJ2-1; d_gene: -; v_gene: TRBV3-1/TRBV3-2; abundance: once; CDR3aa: CASSQDRGRRFF; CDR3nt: TGTGCCAGCAGCCAAGATAGGGGGAGACGATTCTTC
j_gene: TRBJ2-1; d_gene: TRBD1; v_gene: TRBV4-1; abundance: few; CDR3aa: CASSTTPPDRGRTNNEQFF; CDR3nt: TGCGCCAGCAGCACCACCCCCCCGGACAGGGGGCGAACCAACAATGAGCAGTTCTTC
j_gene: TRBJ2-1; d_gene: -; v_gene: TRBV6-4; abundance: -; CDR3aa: CASSPFYGPGGQDEQFF; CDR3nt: TGTGCCAGCAGTCCTTTCTACGGCCCCGGCGGGCAGGATGAGCAGTTCTTC
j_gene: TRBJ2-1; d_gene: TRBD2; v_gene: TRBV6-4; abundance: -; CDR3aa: CASSDSSNPPRGGYNEQFF; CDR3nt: TGTGCCAGCAGTGACTCGAGCAACCCTCCGCGGGGGGGCTATAATGAGCAGTTCTTC
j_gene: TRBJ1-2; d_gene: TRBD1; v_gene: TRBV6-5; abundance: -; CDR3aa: CASSRDSNYGYTF; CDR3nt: TGTGCCAGCAGCCGGGACAGTAACTATGGCTACACCTTC
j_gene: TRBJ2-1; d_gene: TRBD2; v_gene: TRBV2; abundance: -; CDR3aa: CASSHNSGGASWNEQFF; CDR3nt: TGTGCCAGCAGCCACAATAGCGGGGGGGCCTCTTGGAATGAGCAGTTCTTC
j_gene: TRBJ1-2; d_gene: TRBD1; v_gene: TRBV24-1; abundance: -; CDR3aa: CATSDLPGTGSHGYTF; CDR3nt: TGTGCCACCAGTGATCTGCCCGGGACAGGGTCTCACGGCTACACCTTC
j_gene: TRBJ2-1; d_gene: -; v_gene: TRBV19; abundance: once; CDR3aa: CASGRDGYDEQFF; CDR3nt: TGTGCCAGTGGTCGGGACGGCTACGATGAGCAGTTCTTC
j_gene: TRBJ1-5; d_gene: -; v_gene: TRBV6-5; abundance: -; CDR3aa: CASRNQGWRNQPQHF; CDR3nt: TGTGCCAGCAGAAATCAGGGGTGGCGCAATCAGCCCCAGCATTTT
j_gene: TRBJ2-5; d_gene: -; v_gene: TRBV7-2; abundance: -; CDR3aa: CASSSPPGQRKETQYF; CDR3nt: TGTGCCAGCAGCTCGCCCCCGGGTCAACGGAAAGAGACCCAGTACTTC
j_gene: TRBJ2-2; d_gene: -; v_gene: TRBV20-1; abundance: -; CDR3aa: CSASAERTGELFF; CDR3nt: TGCAGTGCTAGTGCCGAGCGGACCGGGGAGCTGTTTTTT
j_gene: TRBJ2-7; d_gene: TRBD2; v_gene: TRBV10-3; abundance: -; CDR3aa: CAISERGGASYEQYF; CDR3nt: TGTGCCATCAGTGAGCGCGGGGGGGCATCCTACGAGCAGTACTTC
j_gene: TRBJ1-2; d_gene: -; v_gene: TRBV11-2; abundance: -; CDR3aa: CASSREREGYTF; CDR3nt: TGTGCCAGCAGCCGCGAACGGGAAGGCTACACCTTC
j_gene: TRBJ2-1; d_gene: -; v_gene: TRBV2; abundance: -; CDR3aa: CASSDTGKTYNEQFF; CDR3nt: TGTGCCAGCAGTGATACAGGGAAAACCTACAATGAGCAGTTCTTC
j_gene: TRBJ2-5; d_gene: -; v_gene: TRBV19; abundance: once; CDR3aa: CASPREDRRGETQYF; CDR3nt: TGTGCCAGCCCCCGGGAAGACAGGCGGGGGGAGACCCAGTACTTC
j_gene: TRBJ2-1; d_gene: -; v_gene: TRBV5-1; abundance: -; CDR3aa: CASSLVEQGTYNEQFF; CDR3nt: TGCGCCAGCAGCTTGGTGGAACAGGGAACCTACAATGAGCAGTTCTTC
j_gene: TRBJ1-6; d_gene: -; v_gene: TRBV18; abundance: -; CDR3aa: CASSPRQHDSPLHF; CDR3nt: TGTGCCAGCTCACCACGGCAGCATGATTCACCCCTCCACTTT
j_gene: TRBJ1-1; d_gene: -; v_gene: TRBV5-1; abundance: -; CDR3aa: CASSWRSSNTEAFF; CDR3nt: TGCGCCAGCAGCTGGAGGTCCTCGAACACTGAAGCTTTCTTT
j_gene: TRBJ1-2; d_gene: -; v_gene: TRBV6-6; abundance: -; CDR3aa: CASSYRPERTGYTF; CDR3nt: TGTGCCAGCAGTTACCGGCCGGAAAGAACAGGCTACACCTTC
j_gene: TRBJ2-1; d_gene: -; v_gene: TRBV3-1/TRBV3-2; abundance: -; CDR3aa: CASSPTGQPLNEQFF; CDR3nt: TGTGCCAGCAGCCCCACGGGCCAACCCCTCAATGAGCAGTTCTTC
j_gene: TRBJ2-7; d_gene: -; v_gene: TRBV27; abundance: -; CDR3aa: CASSFYSGYEQYF; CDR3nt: TGTGCCAGCAGTTTTTACTCTGGCTACGAGCAGTACTTC
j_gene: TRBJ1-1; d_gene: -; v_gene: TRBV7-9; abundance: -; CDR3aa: CASSSIGGHTEAFF; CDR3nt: TGTGCCAGCAGTTCCATCGGGGGGCACACTGAAGCTTTCTTT
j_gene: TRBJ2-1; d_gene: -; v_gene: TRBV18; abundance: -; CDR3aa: CASSPGQGQAGGLYNEQFF; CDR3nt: TGTGCCAGCTCACCAGGACAGGGTCAAGCGGGGGGTCTTTACAATGAGCAGTTCTTC
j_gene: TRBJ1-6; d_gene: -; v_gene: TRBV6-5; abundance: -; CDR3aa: CASSNTGNNSPLHF; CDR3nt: TGTGCCAGCAGCAATACAGGGAATAATTCACCCCTCCACTTT
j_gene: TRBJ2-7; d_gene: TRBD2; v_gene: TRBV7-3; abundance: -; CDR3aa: CASSLPGGLQYF; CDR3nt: TGTGCCAGCAGCCTCCCCGGGGGGTTACAGTACTTC
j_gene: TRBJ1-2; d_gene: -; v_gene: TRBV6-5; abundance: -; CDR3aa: CASSYSGYGYTF; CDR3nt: TGTGCCAGCAGTTACTCAGGGTATGGCTACACCTTC
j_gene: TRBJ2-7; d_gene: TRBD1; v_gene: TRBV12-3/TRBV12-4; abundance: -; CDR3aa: CASGGQGGYEQYF; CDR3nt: TGTGCCAGCGGAGGACAGGGCGGCTACGAGCAGTACTTC
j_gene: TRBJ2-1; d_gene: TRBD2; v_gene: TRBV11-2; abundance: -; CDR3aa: CASGNRLAGGNEQFF; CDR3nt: TGTGCCAGTGGCAACCGACTAGCGGGGGGAAATGAGCAGTTCTTC
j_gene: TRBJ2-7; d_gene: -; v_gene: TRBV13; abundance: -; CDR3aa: CASSLGGYSYEQYF; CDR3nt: TGTGCCAGCAGCTTAGGGGGGTACTCCTACGAGCAGTACTTC
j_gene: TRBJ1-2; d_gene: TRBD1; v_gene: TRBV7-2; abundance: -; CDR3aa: CASSATSGTGKGYTF; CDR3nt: TGTGCCAGCAGTGCTACCTCCGGGACAGGGAAAGGCTACACCTTC
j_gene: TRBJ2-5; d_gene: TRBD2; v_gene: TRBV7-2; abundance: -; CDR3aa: CASRTMQRGGRETQYF; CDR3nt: TGTGCCAGCAGAACGATGCAGCGGGGGGGCCGGGAGACCCAGTACTTC
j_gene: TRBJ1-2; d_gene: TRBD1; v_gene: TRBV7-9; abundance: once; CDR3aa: CASSLKPGQGTYGYTF; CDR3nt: TGTGCCAGCAGCTTAAAACCGGGACAGGGTACCTATGGCTACACCTTC
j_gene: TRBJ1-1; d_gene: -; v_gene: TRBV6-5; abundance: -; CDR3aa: CASSPGPAVAFF; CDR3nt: TGTGCCAGCAGCCCGGGCCCCGCGGTGGCTTTCTTT